A selection of T cell receptor beta chains follows, all from one sample in a study of regulatory T cells in long-lasting Graves disease. From the multiplex PCR reads, TCRdb called clonotypes with MiXCR, one entry per CDR3 protein. The table shows around 400,000 distinct CDR3 sequences, with about a quarter occurring only once. The sequencing used peripheral blood mononuclear cells (PBMCs), collected when the disease was refractory, from a patient treated with antithyroid drugs. The receptors come from a female donor with Graves disease. Each CDR3 is given with its conserved first and last residue. A D gene is named only where the DNA matches it firmly. Expanded clones get a size class; other rows say once, few or many, or leave the size out.

D	V	size	J	CDR3	DNA
NA	TRBV20-1	many	TRBJ1-1	CSASVGRNTEAFF	TGCAGTGCTAGCGTCGGCAGGAACACTGAAGCTTTCTTT
NA	TRBV14	few	TRBJ1-1	CASSQHPGSGTEAFF	TGTGCCAGCAGCCAACACCCAGGCTCCGGCACTGAAGCTTTCTTT
NA	TRBV29-1	few	TRBJ2-5	CSVELPGMETQYF	TGCAGCGTTGAACTTCCGGGGATGGAGACCCAGTACTTC
NA	TRBV19	few	TRBJ2-7	CASSTGGSVEQYF	TGTGCCAGTAGTACCGGAGGGAGCGTCGAGCAGTACTTC
NA	TRBV6-1	few	TRBJ2-6	CATVQYSGANVLTF	TGTGCCACCGTACAGTACTCTGGGGCCAACGTCCTGACTTTC
TRBD1	TRBV19	NA	TRBJ1-1	CASSTTGEAEAFF	TGTGCCAGTAGTACGACAGGGGAGGCTGAAGCTTTCTTT
NA	TRBV12-3/TRBV12-4	few	TRBJ1-6	CASSLTGKSPLHF	TGTGCCAGCAGCCTCACAGGGAAATCACCCCTCCACTTT
TRBD1	TRBV14	once	TRBJ2-7	CASSQSIFSGAGGTYEQYF	TGTGCCAGCAGCCAATCGATTTTTTCAGGGGCAGGGGGCACCTACGAGCAGTACTTC
TRBD1	TRBV18	few	TRBJ2-7	CASSRGQGTGYEQYF	TGTGCCAGCTCACGAGGACAGGGGACGGGTTACGAGCAGTACTTC
NA	TRBV20-1	NA	TRBJ1-2	CSAYAQALSNYGYTF	TGCAGTGCATATGCCCAGGCACTTTCTAACTATGGCTACACCTTC
NA	TRBV7-2	few	TRBJ1-2	CASSPADNYGYTF	TGTGCCAGCAGCCCAGCCGACAACTATGGCTACACCTTC
NA	TRBV20-1	few	TRBJ1-5	CSASGQGYSNQPQHF	TGCAGTGCTAGTGGGCAGGGTTATAGCAATCAGCCCCAGCATTTT
TRBD1	TRBV7-9	few	TRBJ2-2	CASSPQGQGPAGELFF	TGTGCCAGCAGCCCCCAGGGACAGGGGCCCGCCGGGGAGCTGTTTTTT
NA	TRBV30	many	TRBJ1-1	CAWRRDQGTEAFF	TGTGCCTGGAGACGGGATCAAGGGACTGAAGCTTTCTTT
NA	TRBV6-5	NA	TRBJ1-2	CASSYSTLGGYTF	TGTGCCAGCAGTTACTCGACGCTTGGGGGCTACACCTTC
TRBD2	TRBV25-1	few	TRBJ2-5	CARGTSGSFLPETQYF	TGTGCCAGGGGGACTAGCGGGAGTTTCCTTCCAGAGACCCAGTACTTC